This is a list of T cell receptor beta chains from one sample in a study of PD-L1 blockade in urothelial cancer. Produced via immunoSEQ multiplex PCR; TCRdb's table is partial and in-frame only. The sample includes about 130,000 clones, roughly 80% of them seen just once. The sample in question was PBMCs, obtained around atezolizumab (anti-PD-L1) treatment. The origin of the receptors is a man aged 50-59 years with urothelial cancer. CDR3s include the opening cysteine and the closing phenylalanine or tryptophan. D genes are given only for firm matches. Some rows mark clone size as missing; the rest say once, few, many or name a class of expanded clone.

j_call d_call v_call clone_size cdr3_aa cdr3_nt
TRBJ2-2 NA TRBV5-1 NA CASSDLNTGELFF TGCGCCAGCAGCGACTTAAACACCGGGGAGCTGTTTTTT
TRBJ1-2 TRBD1 TRBV16 NA CASSQSTGVNYGYTF TGTGCCAGCAGCCAATCGACAGGGGTGAACTATGGCTACACCTTC
TRBJ2-1 NA TRBV7-9 NA CASSATGRSEQFF TGTGCCAGCAGCGCGACAGGGAGGAGTGAGCAGTTCTTC
TRBJ1-6 TRBD1 TRBV11-2 NA CASSWSLGTGYSPLHF TGTGCCAGCAGCTGGAGTTTGGGGACAGGATACTCACCCCTCCACTTT
TRBJ2-2 TRBD2 TRBV7-9 NA CASSLRLAGGTGELFF TGTGCCAGCAGCTTAAGGCTAGCGGGAGGTACCGGGGAGCTGTTTTTT
TRBJ2-1 TRBD2 TRBV18 few CASSYNHGTSAGNEQFF TGTGCCAGCTCATACAATCACGGAACTAGCGCTGGTAATGAGCAGTTCTTC
TRBJ1-2 NA TRBV5-1 NA CASSPRTSVTSYGCTF TGCGCCAGCAGCCCTAGGACATCGGTCACGAGCTATGGCTGCACCTTC
TRBJ2-7 TRBD2 TRBV27 many CASSFGRAGNSYEQYF TGTGCCAGCAGTTTCGGTCGAGCGGGGAACTCCTACGAGCAGTACTTC
TRBJ2-5 TRBD2 TRBV9 NA CASSAAGVETQYF TGTGCCAGCAGTGCCGCGGGAGTGGAGACCCAGTACTTC
TRBJ2-3 NA TRBV5-1 NA CASSLDREGQYF TGCGCCAGCAGCTTGGACAGGGAAGGGCAGTATTTT
TRBJ2-2 NA TRBV9 NA CASSGHPAPGVAGELFF TGTGCCAGCAGCGGACACCCCGCCCCGGGAGTTGCCGGGGAGCTGTTTTTT
TRBJ2-7 TRBD1 TRBV11-2 NA CASSLDRGQGDEQYF TGTGCCAGCAGCTTAGATCGGGGACAGGGGGACGAGCAGTACTTC
TRBJ1-2 TRBD1 TRBV18 NA CASSTGTGGDYGYTF TGTGCCAGCTCAACTGGGACAGGGGGGGATTATGGCTACACCTTC
TRBJ1-1 NA TRBV5-6 NA CASSVVRAYTEAFF TGTGCCAGCAGCGTCGTGAGAGCCTACACTGAAGCTTTCTTT
TRBJ1-5 TRBD1 TRBV5-1 once CASQETGGNQPQHF TGCGCCAGTCAGGAGACAGGGGGCAATCAGCCCCAGCATTTT
TRBJ2-2 NA TRBV5-6 NA CASSWTGTLTGELFF TGTGCCAGCAGCTGGACCGGGACTCTAACCGGGGAGCTGTTTTTT
TRBJ2-2 TRBD1 TRBV5-8 NA CASSFGQVNTGELFF TGTGCCAGCAGCTTCGGACAGGTGAACACCGGGGAGCTGTTTTTT
TRBJ2-3 NA TRBV9 once CASSEIGGSDTQYF TGTGCCAGCAGCGAGATTGGAGGATCCGATACGCAGTATTTT
TRBJ2-7 NA TRBV6-1 NA CASRWPSYEQYF TGTGCCAGCAGATGGCCATCCTACGAGCAGTACTTC
TRBJ2-7 TRBD2 TRBV4-1 NA CASSQGGLAEAYEQYF TGCGCCAGCAGCCAAGGCGGACTAGCGGAAGCCTACGAGCAGTACTTC
TRBJ1-2 TRBD1 TRBV28 NA CASSRDRTGVGYTF TGTGCCAGCAGTCGCGACCGGACAGGGGTCGGCTACACCTTC
TRBJ1-5 TRBD1 TRBV19 NA CATAGTGGSGNQPQHF TGTGCCACCGCAGGGACAGGGGGGAGCGGCAATCAGCCCCAGCATTTT
TRBJ2-1 NA TRBV9 NA CASSVGWATYNEQFF TGTGCCAGCAGCGTGGGTTGGGCCACCTACAATGAGCAGTTCTTC
TRBJ2-7 NA TRBV2 few CASSDMGVGQAYSYEQYF TGTGCCAGCAGTGATATGGGAGTAGGTCAGGCCTACTCCTACGAGCAGTACTTC
TRBJ2-3 NA TRBV5-6 once CASSVTGLGTDTQYF TGTGCCAGCAGCGTGACAGGACTAGGCACAGATACGCAGTATTTT
TRBJ1-4 TRBD1 TRBV10-3 NA CAISGTANEKLFF TGTGCCATCTCCGGGACAGCTAATGAAAAACTGTTTTTT
TRBJ1-2 NA TRBV25-1 NA CASSEFSILDGRSYGYTF TGTGCCAGCAGTGAATTCTCGATACTAGACGGACGTAGCTATGGCTACACCTTC
TRBJ2-3 TRBD2 TRBV5-1 NA CASSSLAGGPDTQYF TGCGCCAGCAGCTCACTAGCGGGAGGGCCAGATACGCAGTATTTT
TRBJ2-7 TRBD2 TRBV7-6 NA CASSLVSHAGGPHEQYF TGTGCCAGCAGCTTAGTTTCGCATGCGGGAGGGCCCCACGAGCAGTACTTC
TRBJ2-3 TRBD2 TRBV27 NA CASSTSGRFVDTQYF TGTGCCAGCAGTACTAGCGGGAGGTTCGTGGATACGCAGTATTTT
TRBJ1-3 TRBD1 TRBV11-2 NA CASSWTGAVSGNTIYF TGTGCCAGCAGCTGGACAGGGGCTGTTTCTGGAAACACCATATATTTT
TRBJ1-2 TRBD1 TRBV30 once CAWSSGGAGGYTF TGTGCCTGGAGCTCAGGGGGCGCTGGTGGCTACACCTTC